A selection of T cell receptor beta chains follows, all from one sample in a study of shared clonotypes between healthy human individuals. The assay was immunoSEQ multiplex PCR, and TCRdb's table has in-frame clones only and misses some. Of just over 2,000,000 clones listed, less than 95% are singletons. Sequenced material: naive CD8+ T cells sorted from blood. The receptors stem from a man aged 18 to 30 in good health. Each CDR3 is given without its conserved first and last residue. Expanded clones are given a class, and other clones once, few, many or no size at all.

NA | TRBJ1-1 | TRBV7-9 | ASSPGGRTEAF
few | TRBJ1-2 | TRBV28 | ASSPLLRGPYGYT
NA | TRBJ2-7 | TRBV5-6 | ASKPSDGYQEQY
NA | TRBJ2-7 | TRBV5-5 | ASSLGAGRYEQY
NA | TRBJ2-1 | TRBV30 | AWSRTSGDEQF
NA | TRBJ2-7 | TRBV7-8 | ASSPQVYEQY
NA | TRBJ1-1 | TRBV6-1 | ASRGQGVIGPEAF
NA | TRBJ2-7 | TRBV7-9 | ASSPPQGSPFYEQY
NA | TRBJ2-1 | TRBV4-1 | ASSQGFYNEQF
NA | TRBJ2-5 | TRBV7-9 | ASSLEYGTVIGTQY
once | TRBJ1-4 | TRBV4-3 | ASSQDPRGEKLF
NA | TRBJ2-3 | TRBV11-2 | ASSLVRTDTQY
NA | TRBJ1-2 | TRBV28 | ASIQDRVNYGYT
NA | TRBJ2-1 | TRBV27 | ATTSGGPYYNEQF
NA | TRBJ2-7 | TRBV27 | ASSPTPVGLAMYEQY
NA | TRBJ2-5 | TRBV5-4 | ITGGPGETQY
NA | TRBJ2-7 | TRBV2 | ASSEAGNEQY
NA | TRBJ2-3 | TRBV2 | ASSESILAGATDTQY
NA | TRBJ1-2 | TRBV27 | ASSNGRSDYGYT
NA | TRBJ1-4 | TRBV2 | ATSTGGEKLF
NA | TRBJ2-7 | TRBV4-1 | ASSQETGTISYEQY
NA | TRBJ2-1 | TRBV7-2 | ASSSLAGVGNEQF
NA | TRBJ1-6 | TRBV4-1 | ASSQELGTLNSPLH
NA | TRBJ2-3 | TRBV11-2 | ASSFRDRYTDTQY
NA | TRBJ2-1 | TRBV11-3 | AKMGAGPFSSYNEQF
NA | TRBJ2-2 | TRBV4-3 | ASSQEVGSEANTGELF
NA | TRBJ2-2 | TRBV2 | AILASGELF
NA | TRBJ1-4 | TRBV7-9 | ASTPVRVSPEDEKLF
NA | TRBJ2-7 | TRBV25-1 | ASRVGDRVYEQY
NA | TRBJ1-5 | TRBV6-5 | ASGGLSGPSQH
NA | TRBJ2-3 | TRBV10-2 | ASSELYPGQGASTQY
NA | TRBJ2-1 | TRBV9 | ASSVGVSGSFREQF
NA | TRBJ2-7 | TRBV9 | ASSVAGDRSSYEQY
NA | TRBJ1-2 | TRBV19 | ASRPSLWALYGYT
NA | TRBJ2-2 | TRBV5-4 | ASSLGGGSDTGELF
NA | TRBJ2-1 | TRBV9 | ASSLRTEYNEQF
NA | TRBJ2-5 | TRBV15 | ATSKGETQY
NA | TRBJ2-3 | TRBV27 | ASTLMRSGGPNTDTQY
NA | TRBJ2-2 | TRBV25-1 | ASSVGQGYTGELF
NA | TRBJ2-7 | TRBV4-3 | ASSQVIGQGYEQY
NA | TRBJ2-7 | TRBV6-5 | ASSYSGTQY
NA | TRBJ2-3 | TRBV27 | ASKAAVGGSDTQY
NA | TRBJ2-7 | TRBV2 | ASSEGLAGANYEQY
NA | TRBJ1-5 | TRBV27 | ASSNRDSNQPQH
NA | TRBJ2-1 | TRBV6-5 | ASSYGGEGYNEQF
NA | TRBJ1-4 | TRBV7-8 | ASSLGSATNEKLF
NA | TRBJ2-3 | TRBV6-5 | ATTGGSGTDTQY
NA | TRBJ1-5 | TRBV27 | ASSFSRGDSNQPQH
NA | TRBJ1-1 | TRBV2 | ASSMDRGTEAF
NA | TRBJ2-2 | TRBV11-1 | ASSRDRYTGELF
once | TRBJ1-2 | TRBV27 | ASSRTDFVANYGYT
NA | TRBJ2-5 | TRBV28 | ASSGQGVQETQY
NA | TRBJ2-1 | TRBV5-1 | ASSLGLAGADEQF
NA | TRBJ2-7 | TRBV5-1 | ASTGTGSYEQY
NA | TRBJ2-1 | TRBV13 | ASRKISATAYNEQF